This T cell receptor beta chain was sequenced during a study of blood T cell repertoires in COVID-19. At the level of the study: The samples span acute and convalescent COVID-19 from the United States, Italy and Spain.

Per the authors' pipeline: How many nucleated cells were present was estimated from reference gene primer amplification. Here immunoSEQ multiplex PCR was the method, and the copy in TCRdb shows in-frame clones only, minus some. V and J calls and clone size come straight from that table; D and trimming were deduced from the DNA. The table lists some 210,000 clones, around 84% of them singletons. The CDR3 is 19 amino acids. Germline V gene sequence: CDR1 SEHNR, CDR2 FQNEAQ (reference sequence). After removal of 5 bases from V and 0 bases from J, the junction contained 16 bases not matched to a gene. The J gene is TRBJ2-1, the V gene TRBV7-9, with TRBD2 matching over 7 bases. The TCR sequence derives from a human donor in a cohort sampled during active COVID-19. What was sequenced was peripheral blood. This CDR3 reads CASSPRPGEAGSSYNEQFF. CDR3 bases: TGTGCCAGCAGCCCGCGACCCGGGGAAGCGGGAAGCTCCTACAATGAGCAGTTCTTC.